The 10 T cell receptor beta chains reported below all come from one sample, sequenced in a study of blood T cell repertoires in COVID-19. Sequenced by immunoSEQ multiplex PCR; TCRdb stores in-frame clones only, minus some. The table includes over 95,000 clones, 70% to 90% detected once. Sequenced: peripheral blood. The receptors were sampled from a woman in her forties or fifties with acute or convalescent COVID-19.

This clone came up a few times. The junction differs from germline at one of its ends, possibly a read error. V and J are TRBV29-1 and TRBJ1-1; possible D gene TRBD1, 5 bases. Germline V gene sequence: CDR1 SQVTM, CDR2 ANQGSEA. This CDR3 has 11 amino acids. The CDR3 protein is CGGVWNTEAFF. For the CDR3, the DNA is TGTGGGGGGGTCTGGAACACTGAAGCTTTCTTT.

The chain is built from TRBV5-1 and TRBJ2-3; D not certain. Trimming stripped 3 bases from V and 1 base from J, with 9 bases between. The CDR3 sequence is 14 residues long. Germline lookup yields CDR1 SGHRS and CDR2 YFSETQ. The CDR3 spells CASSSRPGTDTQYF. In DNA form, the CDR3 reads TGCGCCAGCAGCTCTCGTCCCGGCACAGATACGCAGTATTTT.

The genes are TRBV10-3 and TRBJ2-1; 9 bases align to TRBD1. The ends lost 3 bases at V and 8 bases at J; junction bases unmatched: 11. This CDR3 has 16 residues. The germline V gene has CDR1 ENHRY and CDR2 SYGVKD. CDR3 DNA sequence: TGTGCCATCAGTGACCACGGACAGGGGTCTTTAGATGAGCAGTTCTTC. This sequence encodes CAISDHGQGSLDEQFF.

The chain employs TRBV4-1 and TRBJ1-2; D is unresolved. Germline CDR1 and CDR2: MGHRA and YSYEKL. Trimming cost V 0 bases and J 5 bases, with 16 bases left between them. The CDR3 covers 16 residues. The CDR3 nucleotides are TGCGCCAGCAGCCAAGATCCGTACTCACCGGGATATGGCTACACCTTC. It codes for CASSQDPYSPGYGYTF.

The V call is TRBV30, the J call TRBJ1-1; no definite D call. The CDR3 length is 14 residues. V was trimmed by 0 bases and J by 7 bases, leaving 15 bases between them. The germline V gene encodes CDR1 GTSNPN and CDR2 SVGIG (reference sequence). In DNA form, the CDR3 reads TGTGCCTGGAGTGTACCCGATCGTAGCCATGAAGCTTTCTTT. Its translation: CAWSVPDRSHEAFF.

The chain uses TRBV19 and TRBJ1-1; tentative D call: TRBD1 (6 bases). Germline assignment: CDR1 LNHDA and CDR2 SQIVND (reference sequence). V was shortened by 3 bases and J by 1 base, with 9 bases between the two germline ends. This CDR3 has 14 residues. The CDR3 sequence: CASSMGGGNTEAFF. The CDR3, as DNA: TGTGCCAGTAGTATGGGAGGGGGGAACACTGAAGCTTTCTTT.

This rearrangement joins TRBV4-3 to TRBJ1-4, with TRBD1 matching over 8 bases. The germline V gene has CDR1 LGHNA and CDR2 YSLEER. V shed 2 bases and J 7 bases; nucleotides not matched to a gene: 6. The CDR3 length is 15 residues. The CDR3 DNA sequence: TGCGCCAGCAGCCAAAACGGACAGGGCGGTGAAAAACTGTTTTTT. Translated: CASSQNGQGGEKLFF.

The chain carries TRBV9 and TRBJ1-4; a weak D match, TRBD1 (6 bases). Germline V gives CDR1 SGDLS, CDR2 YYNGEE. This CDR3 is built from 15 residues. V lost 4 bases to trimming and J lost 8 bases, with 18 bases between them. The CDR3 loop reads CASSPLEQGVEKLFF. CDR3 DNA sequence: TGTGCCAGCAGCCCCCTGGAACAGGGCGTCGAAAAACTGTTTTTT.

The chain links TRBV4-3 to TRBJ1-1; tentative D call: TRBD1 (6 bases). Germline V lookup: CDR1 LGHNA, CDR2 YSLEER. This CDR3 spans 18 amino acids. V lost 0 bases and J lost 0, with 17 bases in between. This chain's CDR3 is CASSQDRDNWGMNTEAFF. CDR3 nucleotides: TGCGCCAGCAGCCAAGATCGGGACAATTGGGGTATGAACACTGAAGCTTTCTTT.

The CDR3 DNA reads as TGTGCCAGCAGCAAACCACAGGGCGACCCCTCCTACGAGCAGTACTTC. It is translated as CASSKPQGDPSYEQYF. The V and J genes are TRBV21-1 and TRBJ2-7; TRBD1 is taken as the D call from the table, unchecked against the DNA. TRBV21-1 corresponds to a pseudogene. The CDR3 length is 16 residues.